This T cell receptor (beta chain) comes out of a study of vaccination and CD4 T cells after COVID-19. For this clonotype: Its antigen is undetermined.

This CDR3 has 15 residues. The ends lost 8 bases at V and 1 base at J; junction bases unmatched: 3. Germline-derived CDR1 and CDR2 are MNHEY and SMNVEV (reference sequence). Treatment defined: approximately nine-day PBMC culture with coronavirus spike peptide pools or control peptides (ViraFEST assay). During the years 2011-2018, before the COVID-19 pandemic, the unexposed donor's CD4+ T cells were collected. Available cell numbers determined whether unexposed-donor CD4+ T cells were probed with SARS-CoV-2 S/N and four cold-coronavirus spikes. Cultured CD4+ T-cell DNA underwent Oncomine TCR Beta short-read sequencing. TCRdb passed the PCR reads through MiXCR, listing each CDR3 protein once. The sample records approximately 5,000 distinct CDR3 sequences, roughly a quarter being singletons.

Specimen: CD4+ T cells from blood, cultured in vitro. This TCR came from a human donor in good health. V gene TRBV27 combines with J gene TRBJ2-2; 11 nucleotides agree with TRBD1. The CDR3 protein is CASGTGGLNTGELFF. CDR3 nucleotide sequence: TGTGCCAGCGGGACAGGGGGACTGAACACCGGGGAGCTGTTTTTT.